The 15 T cell receptor beta chains given below trace back to one sample, sequenced in a study of T cell therapy after organ transplantation. These TCRs are of unknown antigen specificity. The time point was: 20-29 weeks after completion of therapy. Assay used: immunoSEQ multiplex PCR; TCRdb lists only in-frame clones, some missing. This sample yields approximately 22,000 clones, of which roughly 84% are seen a single time; just over 35% belongs to the top ten. The sample was CD8+ T cells from blood, taken after autologous CMV-specific T cell therapy. These receptor sequences come from a human patient who had received a solid organ transplant and had CMV disease. A subset of T cells may come from the graft donor.

CDR3 coding DNA: TGTGCCAGCGGGACTAGTCAGGAGACCCAGTACTTC. It encodes CASGTSQETQYF. V is TRBV19 and J is TRBJ2-5, with 8 bases identical to TRBD2. V lost 9 bases to trimming and J lost 5 bases; unmatched junction nucleotides: 5. In germline, CDR1 is LNHDA, CDR2 SQIVND (reference sequence). The CDR3 extends over 12 amino acids.

The V and J genes are TRBV19 and TRBJ1-2; TRBD1 matches 8 bases. This CDR3 has 16 residues. Germline V gene data show CDR1 as LNHDA and CDR2 as SQIVND (reference sequence). The J segment lost 4 bases and the V segment lost 0 bases, leaving 7 bases of the junction unmatched. CDR3 sequence: CASSIDESGGGYGYTF. As DNA, the CDR3 is TGTGCCAGTAGTATAGATGAATCAGGGGGCGGCTATGGCTACACCTTC.

This clone appeared a few times. The V gene is TRBV6-5, the J gene TRBJ2-3, with D possibly being TRBD1 or TRBD2 (6 bases each). Germline V gene lookup returns CDR1 MNHEY and CDR2 SVGAGI. Trimming shortened V by 7 bases and J by 8 bases, and 22 bases separated the two germline ends. The CDR3 consists of 15 residues. The CDR3 nucleotides read TGTGCCAGCACCCAAAAGGGGGGCGCACAGACTACGCAGTATTTT. This codes for CASTQKGGAQTTQYF.

V usage is TRBV9 and J usage is TRBJ1-4; D remains unclear. Trimming pared 3 bases from V and 0 bases from J, leaving 12 bases between. CDR3 length: 16 amino acids. Germline values: CDR1 SGDLS, CDR2 YYNGEE. The CDR3 loop is CASSGGGSPTNEKLFF. CDR3 nucleotide sequence: TGTGCCAGCAGCGGCGGAGGGAGCCCAACTAATGAAAAACTGTTTTTT.

This clone was seen a handful of times. The genes are TRBV10-2 and TRBJ2-3; D call uncertain. The length of the CDR3 is 17 residues. The germline V gene has CDR1 WSHSY and CDR2 SAAADI. Trimming removed 3 bases at V and 9 bases at J, with 25 bases between. DNA of the CDR3: TGCGCCAGCAGTGATAGAGGTGTTGAGTTCCGATCCCTCACGCAGTATTTT. Its protein product is CASSDRGVEFRSLTQYF.

The table lists this clone with a count of one. V gene TRBV7-3 combines with J gene TRBJ2-4, with 11 positions matching TRBD2. This CDR3 is built from 13 residues. Germline V gives CDR1 SGHTA, CDR2 FQGTGA. V dropped 2 bases and J dropped 13; count of bases not matched to a gene: 4. CDR3 sequence: CASSLAGLAEQYF. CDR3 nucleotides: TGTGCCAGCAGCTTAGCGGGACTAGCGGAACAGTACTTC.

The rearrangement joins TRBV7-9 to TRBJ1-2; D remains ambiguous. Germline lookup yields CDR1 SEHNR and CDR2 FQNEAQ (reference sequence). CDR3 length: 14 residues. Trimming pared 1 base from V and 6 bases from J, leaving 12 bases between. The CDR3 DNA is TGTGCCAGCAGCTTAGTATACACATCCGATGGCTACACCTTC. It specifies CASSLVYTSDGYTF.

This chain joins TRBV4-1 and TRBJ2-1, with D possibly TRBD1 on 5 matching bases. The CDR3 contains 15 residues. V was trimmed by 4 bases and J by 9 bases, leaving 19 bases between them. Germline V gives CDR1 MGHRA, CDR2 YSYEKL. CDR3 amino acids: CASSPRGVGRSEQFF. The CDR3 DNA is TGCGCCAGCAGCCCAAGGGGTGTGGGCCGAAGTGAGCAGTTCTTC.

This clone was picked up a small number of times. The chain has TRBV28 and TRBJ2-7; TRBD2 matches 14 bases. Trimming at V came to 6 bases and at J to 1 base, leaving 14 bases not matched to a gene. The CDR3 consists of 19 residues. Per germline, CDR1 MDHEN and CDR2 SYDVKM. The CDR3 region has the DNA TGTGCCAGCAGGGGGGGGACTAGCGGGAGTCATTGGGATTCCTACGAGCAGTACTTC. It encodes CASRGGTSGSHWDSYEQYF.

This chain uses TRBV5-1 with TRBJ1-1; D is undetermined. CDR1 and CDR2 (germline): SGHRS, YFSETQ. The germline V and J ends were trimmed by 2 bases and 5 bases, with 13 bases remaining between them. CDR3 length: 14 residues. The CDR3 loop is CASSLDPEETEAFF. The CDR3 nucleotides are TGCGCCAGCAGCTTAGACCCCGAAGAGACTGAAGCTTTCTTT.

The genes are TRBV11-3 and TRBJ2-3; a weak D match, TRBD1 (6 bases). Germline-derived CDR1 and CDR2 are SGHNT and YENEEA. Trimming cost V 1 base and J 2 bases, with 13 bases left between them. The CDR3 is 16 amino acids. The CDR3: CASSLAVDSITDTQYF. CDR3 sequence (DNA): TGTGCCAGCAGCTTAGCCGTGGACAGTATCACAGATACGCAGTATTTT.

The gene calls are TRBV7-8 and TRBJ2-2, with a possible D match to TRBD2 (6 bases). Germline assignment: CDR1 SGHVS and CDR2 FQNEAQ. This CDR3 spans 16 amino acids. V was clipped by 6 bases and J by 5 bases, with 19 bases between them. The CDR3 region has the DNA TGTGCCAGCAGTTGGAGGGTCGGTCGTCGAACCGGGGAGCTGTTTTTT. This codes for CASSWRVGRRTGELFF.

The V and J genes are TRBV7-3 and TRBJ2-1; 9 nucleotides line up with TRBD2. Germline values: CDR1 SGHTA, CDR2 FQGTGA. After removal of 6 bases from V and 15 bases from J, the junction contained 9 bases not matched to a gene. CDR3 length: 12 residues. The CDR3 DNA is TGTGCCAGCAGGTCTTCGCGGGAGGGCCGGTTCTTC. Residues: CASRSSREGRFF. Variable domain in full (rest from reference TRBV7-3 and TRBJ2-1): GAGVSQTPSNKVTEKGKYVELRCDPISGHTALYWYRQSLGQGPEFLIYFQGTGAADDSGLPNDRFFAVRPEGSVSTLKIQRTERGDSAVYLCASRSSREGRFFGPGTRLTVL.

The chain combines TRBV7-9 with TRBJ2-2; D is ambiguous. The CDR3 has 14 residues. CDR1 is SEHNR and CDR2 is FQNEAQ in the germline V gene (reference sequence). V was shortened by 5 bases and J by 5 bases, with 12 bases between the two germline ends. Here the CDR3 DNA reads TGTGCCAGCAGCAAACTCCTCGGGACCGGGGAGCTGTTTTTT. Translating it yields CASSKLLGTGELFF. Full variable domain (missing parts from reference TRBV7-9 and TRBJ2-2): DTGVSQNPRHKITKRGQNVTFRCDPISEHNRLYWYRQTLGQGPEFLTYFQNEAQLEKSRLLSDRFSAERPKGSFSTLEIQRTEQGDSAMYLCASSKLLGTGELFFGEGSRLTVL.

V usage is TRBV27 and J usage is TRBJ2-4, with D perhaps matching TRBD2 (7 bases). The V end was cut by 3 bases, the J end by 6 bases, with 9 bases between. The V gene's germline CDR1 is MNHEY and CDR2 SMNVEV (reference sequence). The CDR3 consists of 13 residues. Written as DNA, the CDR3 is TGTGCCAGCAGTTTGGGGGGGGCAAACATTCAGTACTTC. Its protein is CASSLGGANIQYF.